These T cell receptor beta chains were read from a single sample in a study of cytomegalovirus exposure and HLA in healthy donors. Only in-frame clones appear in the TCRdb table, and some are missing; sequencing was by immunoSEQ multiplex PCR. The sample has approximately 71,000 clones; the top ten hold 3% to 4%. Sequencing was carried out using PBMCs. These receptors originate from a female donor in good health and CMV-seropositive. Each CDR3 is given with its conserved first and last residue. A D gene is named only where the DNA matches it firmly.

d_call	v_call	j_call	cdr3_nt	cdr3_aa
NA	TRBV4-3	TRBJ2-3	TGCGCCAGCAGCCAAGGGCGCGGGGTGGATACGCAGTATTTT	CASSQGRGVDTQYF
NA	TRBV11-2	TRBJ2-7	TGTGCCAGCAGCTTTAGACTAGGCGCCTACGAGCAGTACTTC	CASSFRLGAYEQYF
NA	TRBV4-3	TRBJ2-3	TGCGCCAGCAGCCAAGACAGATTAGATACGCAGTATTTT	CASSQDRLDTQYF
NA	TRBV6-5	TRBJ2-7	TGTGCCAGCAGTTATTCCGCAGGGCCCGCCTACGAGCAGTACTTC	CASSYSAGPAYEQYF
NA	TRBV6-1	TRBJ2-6	TGTGCCAGCAGTGAAGTCTTCAGGGGACGATCTGGGGCCAACGTCCTGACTTTC	CASSEVFRGRSGANVLTF
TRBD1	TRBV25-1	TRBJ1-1	TGTGCCAGCAGTGCCCGGACAGGGAGGGGTGGGACTGAAGCTTTCTTT	CASSARTGRGGTEAFF
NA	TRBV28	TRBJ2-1	TGTGCCAGCAGTCACAGTGGCAATGAGCAGTTCTTC	CASSHSGNEQFF
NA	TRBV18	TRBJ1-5	TGTGCCAGCTCGCCACAGGGAGATCAGCCCCAGCATTTT	CASSPQGDQPQHF
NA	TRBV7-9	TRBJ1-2	TGTGCCAGCGGGCCTAACTATGGCTACACCTTC	CASGPNYGYTF
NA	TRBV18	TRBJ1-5	TGTGCCAGCTCACCGGAGCAGGGAAATCAGCCCCAGCATTTT	CASSPEQGNQPQHF
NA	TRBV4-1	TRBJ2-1	TGCGCCAGCAGTGGGACCCCGGGAGAGGCCTACAATGAGCAGTTCTTC	CASSGTPGEAYNEQFF
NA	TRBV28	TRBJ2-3	TGTGCCAGCAGAGCACCCCCAGATACGCAGTATTTT	CASRAPPDTQYF
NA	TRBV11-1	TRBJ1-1	TGTGCCAGCAGGGGAACCGACAGGATCTTGGGGGACACTGAAGCTTTCTTT	CASRGTDRILGDTEAFF
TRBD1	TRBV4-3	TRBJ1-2	TGCGCCAGCAGCCAACGGACAGGGGGGGGCTATGGCTACACCTTC	CASSQRTGGGYGYTF
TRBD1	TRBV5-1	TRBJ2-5	TGCGCCAGCAGCTTGGAGGGACAGGGGCGAGTAGAGACCCAGTACTTC	CASSLEGQGRVETQYF
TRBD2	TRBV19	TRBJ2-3	TGTGCCAGTAGGGACCCTAGCGGGGGCGGGGATACGCAGTATTTT	CASRDPSGGGDTQYF
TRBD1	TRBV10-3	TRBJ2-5	TGTGCCATCAGTGATGGTTTGTCGGACAGGGGACAAGAGACCCAGTACTTC	CAISDGLSDRGQETQYF
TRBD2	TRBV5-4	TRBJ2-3	TGTGCCAGCAGCTTGCGGGCGGGGGTCGCAGATACGCAGTATTTT	CASSLRAGVADTQYF
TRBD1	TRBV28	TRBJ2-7	TGTGCCAGCAGAGATCCGGGACAGCGCTACGAGCAGTACTTC	CASRDPGQRYEQYF
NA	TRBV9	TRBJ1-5	TGTGCCAGCAGCGCGACACAAAATCAGCCCCAGCATTTT	CASSATQNQPQHF
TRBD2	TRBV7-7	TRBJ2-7	TGTGCTAGCAGCTTAGGCTTGGGGACTAGCGGGCCCTACGAGCAGTACTTC	CASSLGLGTSGPYEQYF
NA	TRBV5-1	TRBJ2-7	TGCGCCAGCAGCCAGGGACACCAATCCTACGAGCAGTACTTC	CASSQGHQSYEQYF
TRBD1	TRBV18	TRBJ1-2	TGTGCCAGCTCATCTCCGGGACAGGGAAGCTATGGCTACACCTTC	CASSSPGQGSYGYTF